The clone carrying this T cell receptor beta chain was observed once. V shed 0 bases and J shed 6 bases, with 6 bases lying between them. This CDR3 is 13 amino acids long. Germline CDR1 LGHDT, CDR2 YNNKEL (reference sequence). The data were obtained in a study of blood T cell repertoires in COVID-19. The wider study: Acute-phase and convalescent COVID-19 samples originated in the United States, Italy and Spain. Nucleic acid was either cDNA or gDNA, and it came from T cells, B-cell-depleted T cells, or PBMCs.

Per the original methods: Estimated nucleated cell counts came from reference gene primer amplification. Profiled with immunoSEQ multiplex PCR; TCRdb holds only in-frame clones, not every one. The V and J calls and the clone size are those of that table, but D and trimming were determined from the DNA. The sample carries some 200,000 clones, about 81% recorded once. The TCR was taken from a man aged 30-40 years with active or convalescent COVID-19. Material: peripheral blood. The V call is TRBV3-1 (or the pseudogene TRBV3-2), the J call TRBJ1-5; D is unresolved. CDR3 loop: CASSQDERQPQHF. CDR3 nucleotide sequence: TGTGCCAGCAGCCAAGATGAGCGTCAGCCCCAGCATTTT.